These 8 T cell receptor beta chains originate from one sample sequenced in a study of control samples from healthy donors and cancer patients. Here immunoSEQ multiplex PCR was the method, and the copy in TCRdb shows in-frame clones only, minus some. This table holds about 130,000 clones, 75% to 95% found once. Sequencing was carried out using blood. These receptors all come from a man aged 40-49 years in good health.

This clone was detected a few times. The chain is built from TRBV30 and TRBJ1-1; possible D gene TRBD1, 6 bases. V lost 3 bases, J lost 3 bases, and 11 bases lay in between. Germline CDR1 is GTSNPN and CDR2 is SVGIG (reference sequence). The CDR3 extends over 13 amino acids. The chain's CDR3 is CAWSDTGYTEAFF. The CDR3 DNA reads as TGTGCCTGGAGCGACACAGGGTACACTGAAGCTTTCTTT. Supplemented by reference TRBV30 and TRBJ1-1, the full variable domain reads SQTIHQWPATLVQPVGSPLSLECTVEGTSNPNLYWYRQAAGRGLQLLFYSVGIGQISSEVPQNLSASRPQDRQFILSSKKLLLSDSGFYLCAWSDTGYTEAFFGQGTRLTVV.

For the CDR3, the DNA is TGTGCCAGCAGCCAAGGTCGGGGGCGGCAGTATTTT. It yields the protein CASSQGRGRQYF. This chain uses TRBV14 with TRBJ2-3; D could derive from TRBD1 or TRBD2 (6 bases each). Germline V gene sequence: CDR1 SGHDN, CDR2 FVKESK. V lost 1 base and J 11 bases, leaving 10 bases between the germline ends. The CDR3 runs to 12 residues.

The rearrangement uses TRBV27 and TRBJ1-2, with D unclear. The germline V gene has CDR1 MNHEY and CDR2 SMNVEV (reference sequence). The V and J ends lost 3 bases and 5 bases respectively, with 16 bases between them. The CDR3 covers 15 residues. CDR3 coding DNA: TGTGCCAGCAGTTTGAGGGCGCTCGAGAATTATGGCTACACCTTC. This codes for CASSLRALENYGYTF.

This chain joins TRBV19 and TRBJ2-3; TRBD2 agrees at 12 bases. The trim removed 6 bases at V and 3 bases at J, leaving 4 bases unmatched. The CDR3 covers 15 residues. The germline V gene encodes CDR1 LNHDA and CDR2 SQIVND (reference sequence). The CDR3, as DNA: TGTGCCAGTAGCGCCGGGACTAGCGGGACAGATACGCAGTATTTT. Translation gives CASSAGTSGTDTQYF. The variable domain in full, with the rest retrieved from reference TRBV19 and TRBJ2-3, is DGGITQSPKYLFRKEGQNVTLSCEQNLNHDAMYWYRQDPGQGLRLIYYSQIVNDFQKGDIAEGYSVSREKKESFPLTVTSAQKNPTAFYLCASSAGTSGTDTQYFGPGTRLTVL.

The chain links TRBV19 to TRBJ1-5; a possible D gene is TRBD1 (6 bases). Trimming stripped 3 bases from V and 2 bases from J, with 20 bases between. The germline CDR1 and CDR2 sequences are LNHDA and SQIVND (reference sequence). The CDR3 contains 18 residues. This CDR3 is CASSIRTVIRTGNQPQHF. The CDR3 bases are TGTGCCAGTAGTATTCGGACAGTTATCCGGACTGGCAATCAGCCCCAGCATTTT.

J is TRBJ1-2 and V is TRBV6-2 or TRBV6-3; tentatively, D is TRBD1 (6 bases). The germline V gene has CDR1 MNHEY and CDR2 SVGEGT. The length of the CDR3 is 16 residues. Trimming took 6 bases from V and 1 from J, leaving 18 bases between them. The CDR3 sequence: CASSPIRTAHNYGYTF. The CDR3 DNA is TGTGCCAGCAGCCCTATCAGGACAGCTCATAACTATGGCTACACCTTC.

The chain recombines TRBV2 with TRBJ1-5; 9 bases fit TRBD1. The CDR3 is 15 amino acids. Germline CDR1 and CDR2: SNHLY and FYNNEI. Losses at the gene ends were 4 bases for V and 3 bases for J; bases not matched to a gene: 4. The chain's CDR3 is CASSADRGYNQPQHF. DNA of the CDR3: TGTGCCAGCAGTGCGGACAGGGGATACAATCAGCCCCAGCATTTT.

V gene TRBV6-5 combines with J gene TRBJ1-2, with TRBD1 as a possible D gene (6 bases). The V and J ends lost 7 bases and 7 bases respectively, with 22 bases between them. The CDR3 consists of 15 residues. In germline, CDR1 is MNHEY, CDR2 SVGAGI. The CDR3 protein is CASNQSNRVRSGYTF. The CDR3, as DNA: TGTGCCAGCAACCAATCTAACAGGGTCCGAAGTGGCTACACCTTC.